Listed here are 9 T cell receptor beta chains from one sample, sequenced in a study of blood T cells in healthy people across ages. It was with a sample-barcoded 5' primer and a J-beta primer mix that a second PCR of roughly 7 to 12 cycles was run. MiXCR was run by TCRdb on the 5' RACE reads, yielding one entry per CDR3 protein. This table holds about 320,000 distinct CDR3 sequences, around 27% found once. Sequencing used blood. The receptors were gathered from a woman in her 70s in good health.

The chain couples TRBV6-6 to TRBJ1-2; D is possibly TRBD1 (5 bases). The V end lost 5 bases, the J end lost 0 bases, and 22 bases lay between the germline ends. This CDR3 has 18 amino acids. Germline V CDR1 and CDR2: MNHNY, SVGAGI (reference sequence). DNA of the CDR3: TGTGCCAGCAGTGACGGGACGGCGGGGAGCCCCCCTAACTATGGCTACACCTTC. It translates to CASSDGTAGSPPNYGYTF.

This clonotype was detected only a few times. The chain is built from TRBV6-5 and TRBJ1-3; D is ambiguous. V was pared by 4 bases and J by 4 bases, with 8 bases between. In germline, CDR1 is MNHEY, CDR2 SVGAGI. There are 13 residues in the CDR3. The CDR3 protein is CASSSRQGNTIYF. CDR3 sequence (DNA): TGTGCCAGCAGTTCTAGGCAGGGAAACACCATATATTTT.

As regards this clonotype: At one end the junction does not follow the germline gene, possibly because of a read error. CDR3 bases: TGCAGTGCTATAGAGACAGGGGATTCACCCTTCCACTTT. Its protein product is CSAIETGDSPFHF. The V call is TRBV20-1, the J call TRBJ1-6, with TRBD1 matching over 8 bases. Per the germline V gene, CDR1 is DFQATT and CDR2 is SNEGSKA (reference sequence). The CDR3 runs to 13 residues.

This chain connects TRBV5-1 to TRBJ2-1; tentative D call: TRBD2 (6 bases). TRBJ2-5 matches the DNA end more closely, so the J call is doubtful. CDR3 length equals 17 residues. Germline V lookup: CDR1 SGHRS, CDR2 YFSETQ. CDR3 DNA sequence: TGCGCCAGCAGCTTGAGCCTTTCCACTAGCTCGCGGGAGACCCAGTACTTC. This codes for CASSLSLSTSSRETQYF.

A word on this clonotype: This may arise from a read error, as a much more abundant clone is one base away. The chain couples TRBV28 to TRBJ2-7, with D unresolved. Germline CDR1 is MDHEN and CDR2 is SYDVKM. This CDR3 comprises 13 residues. CDR3 sequence (DNA): TGTGCCAGCAGTTTAAGTAAGGAACCCGAGCATTACTTC. Translation: CASSLSKEPEHYF.

CDR3 coding DNA: TGTGCCAGCAGCTTATCCCTCCAGGCTGGGGCCAACGTCCTGACTTTC. Protein: CASSLSLQAGANVLTF. V gene TRBV7-9 combines with J gene TRBJ2-6; no reliable D call. Per the germline V gene, CDR1 is SEHNR and CDR2 is FQNEAQ (reference sequence). This CDR3 has 16 amino acids. Trimming cost V 2 bases and J 2 bases, with 10 bases left between them. Variable domain in full (rest from reference TRBV7-9 and TRBJ2-6): DTGVSQNPRHKITKRGQNVTFRCDPISEHNRLYWYRQTLGQGPEFLTYFQNEAQLEKSRLLSDRFSAERPKGSFSTLEIQRTEQGDSAMYLCASSLSLQAGANVLTFGAGSRLTVL.

This clonotype has more than one count but fewer than ten. The chain is built from TRBV6-2 or TRBV6-3 and TRBJ2-7; TRBD1 aligns across 9 bases. Looked up from germline, CDR1 is MNHEY and CDR2 is SVGEGT. V shed 0 bases and J 3 bases; nucleotides not matched to a gene: 3. CDR3 length: 15 amino acids. CDR3 protein: CASSYSGTGNYEQYF. The CDR3 bases are TGTGCCAGCAGTTACTCCGGGACAGGGAACTACGAGCAGTACTTC.

This chain connects TRBV5-1 to TRBJ2-7; 7 bases are shared with TRBD1. CDR3 length: 14 residues. Germline CDR1 SGHRS, CDR2 YFSETQ. Unmatched junction bases numbered 11, after V lost 4 bases and J lost 7 bases. CDR3 region: CASSLWDSTWEQYF. Written as DNA, the CDR3 is TGCGCCAGCAGCCTGTGGGACAGTACCTGGGAGCAGTACTTC.

V usage is TRBV29-1 and J usage is TRBJ2-5; TRBD2 is a possible D gene (6 bases). The better agreement between TRBJ2-1 and the DNA end casts doubt on the J call. Looked up from germline, CDR1 is SQVTM and CDR2 is ANQGSEA. The CDR3 loop spans 13 amino acids. CDR3 DNA sequence: TGCAGCCATCGCCTGTTAGGAGGGTCAAAGCAGTTCTTC. It specifies CSHRLLGGSKQFF.